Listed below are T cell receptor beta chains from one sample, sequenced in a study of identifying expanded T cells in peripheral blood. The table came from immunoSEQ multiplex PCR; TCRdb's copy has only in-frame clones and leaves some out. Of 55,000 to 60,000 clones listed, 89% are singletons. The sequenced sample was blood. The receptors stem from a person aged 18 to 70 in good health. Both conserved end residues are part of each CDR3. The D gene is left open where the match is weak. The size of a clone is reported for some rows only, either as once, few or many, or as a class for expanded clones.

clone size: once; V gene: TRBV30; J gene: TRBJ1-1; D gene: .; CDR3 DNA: TGTGCCTGGAGTGGCGGGAACACTGAAGCTTTCTTT; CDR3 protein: CAWSGGNTEAFF
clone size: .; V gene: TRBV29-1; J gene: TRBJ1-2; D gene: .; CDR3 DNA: TGCAGCGTTGGGACCGAGGATATATATGGCTACACCTTC; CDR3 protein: CSVGTEDIYGYTF
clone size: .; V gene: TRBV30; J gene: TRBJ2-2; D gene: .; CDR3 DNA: TGTGCCTGGAGTGTACTGACGGGAGATCATCGGGAGCTGTTTTTT; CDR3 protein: CAWSVLTGDHRELFF
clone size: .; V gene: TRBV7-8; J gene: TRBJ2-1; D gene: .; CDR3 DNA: TGTGCCAGCAGCTTAGCGGGTTTTAGTGAAACCTCCTACAATGAGCAGTTCTTC; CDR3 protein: CASSLAGFSETSYNEQFF
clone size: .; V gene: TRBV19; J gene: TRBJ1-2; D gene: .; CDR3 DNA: TGTGCCAGTAGCGCAACGACAGCAAGCTATGGCTACACCTTC; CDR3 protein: CASSATTASYGYTF
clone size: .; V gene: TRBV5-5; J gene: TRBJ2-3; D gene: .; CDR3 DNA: TGTGCCAGCAGTCGGGGGTGGGGTAGCACAGATACGCAGTATTTT; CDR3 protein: CASSRGWGSTDTQYF
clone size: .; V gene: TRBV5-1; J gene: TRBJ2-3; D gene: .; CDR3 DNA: TGCGCCAGCAGCACGGGGGACCTCGGGGCAGATACGCAGTATTTT; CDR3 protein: CASSTGDLGADTQYF
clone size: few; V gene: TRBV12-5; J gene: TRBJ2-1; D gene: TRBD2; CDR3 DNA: TGTGCTAGTGGTTTGCCTAGCGGGGGCCTTGGGAATGAGCAGTTCTTC; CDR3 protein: CASGLPSGGLGNEQFF
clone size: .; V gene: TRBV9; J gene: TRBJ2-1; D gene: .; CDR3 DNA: TGTGCCAGCAGCGTAGAATACAATGAGCAGTTCTTC; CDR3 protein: CASSVEYNEQFF
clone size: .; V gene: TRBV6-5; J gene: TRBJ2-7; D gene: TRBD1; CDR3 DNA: TGTGCCAGCAGCCGAGACAGGGTCCAATACGAGCAGTACTTC; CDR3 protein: CASSRDRVQYEQYF
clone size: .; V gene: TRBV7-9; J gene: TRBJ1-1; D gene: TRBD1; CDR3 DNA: TGTGCCAGCAGCTACGGGACAGGGATGAACACTGAAGCTTTCTTT; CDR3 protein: CASSYGTGMNTEAFF
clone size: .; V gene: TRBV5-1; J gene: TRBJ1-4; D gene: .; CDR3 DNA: TGCGCCAGCAGCTTGGAGCCAGGGAGAGGTGAAAAACTGTTTTTT; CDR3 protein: CASSLEPGRGEKLFF
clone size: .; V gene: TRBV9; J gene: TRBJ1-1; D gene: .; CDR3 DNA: TGTGCCAGCAGCTTACAGGGGAACACTGAAGCTTTCTTT; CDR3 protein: CASSLQGNTEAFF
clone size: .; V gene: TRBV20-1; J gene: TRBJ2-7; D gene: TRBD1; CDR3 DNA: TGCAGTGCGACGACAGGGATCGAGCAGTACTTC; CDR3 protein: CSATTGIEQYF
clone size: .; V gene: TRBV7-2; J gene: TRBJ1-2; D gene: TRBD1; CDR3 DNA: TGTGCCAGCAGCTTAGGCCAGGGGGGATCCTATGGCTACACCTTC; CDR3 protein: CASSLGQGGSYGYTF
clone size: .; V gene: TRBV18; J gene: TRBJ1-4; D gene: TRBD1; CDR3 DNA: TGTGCCAGCTCACCAGAGACAGGGTCCCTTGAAAAACTGTTTTTT; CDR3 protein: CASSPETGSLEKLFF
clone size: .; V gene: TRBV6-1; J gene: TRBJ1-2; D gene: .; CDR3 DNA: TGTGCCAGCAGTGACAGGCCCAACTATGGCTACACCTTC; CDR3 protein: CASSDRPNYGYTF
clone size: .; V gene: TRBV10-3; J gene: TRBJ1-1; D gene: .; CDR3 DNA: TGTGCCATCGGGGCGGACTGGGGATCGGACGCTTTCTTT; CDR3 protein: CAIGADWGSDAFF
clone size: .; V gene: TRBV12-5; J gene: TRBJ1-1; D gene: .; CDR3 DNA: TGTGCTAGTGTCCTAGGGGGGGCTGAAGCTTTCTTT; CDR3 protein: CASVLGGAEAFF
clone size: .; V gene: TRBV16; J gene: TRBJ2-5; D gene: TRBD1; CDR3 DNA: TGTGCCAGCAGCCAACCGGGACAGGGTCGAGAGACCCAGTACTTC; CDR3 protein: CASSQPGQGRETQYF
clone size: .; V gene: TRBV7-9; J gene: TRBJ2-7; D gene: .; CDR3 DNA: TGTGCCAGCAGCTTCGCCCAGGACGAGCAGTACTTC; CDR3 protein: CASSFAQDEQYF
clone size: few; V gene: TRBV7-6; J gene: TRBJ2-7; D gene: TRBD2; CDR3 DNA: TGTGCCAGCACCATGACTAGCGGGATTGGCGAGCAGTACTTC; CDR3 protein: CASTMTSGIGEQYF
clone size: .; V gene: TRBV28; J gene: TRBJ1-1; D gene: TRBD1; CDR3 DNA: TGTGCCAGCAGTCCTACAGGGGGCTGGGCTTTCTTT; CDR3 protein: CASSPTGGWAFF
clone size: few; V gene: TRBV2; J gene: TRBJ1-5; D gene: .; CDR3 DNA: TGTGCCAGCAGTTCCCGGGACGCCGATCAGCCCCAGCATTTT; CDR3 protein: CASSSRDADQPQHF
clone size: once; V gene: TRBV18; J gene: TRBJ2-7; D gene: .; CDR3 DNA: TGTGTTCCCTCTTCTCACGGGACATGTAACTACGAGCAGTACTTC; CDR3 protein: CVPSSHGTCNYEQYF
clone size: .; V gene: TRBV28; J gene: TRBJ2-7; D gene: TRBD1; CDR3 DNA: TGTGCCAGCGGGGACAGGTCAATCCAATACCCCGCCTACGAGCAGTACTTC; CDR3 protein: CASGDRSIQYPAYEQYF
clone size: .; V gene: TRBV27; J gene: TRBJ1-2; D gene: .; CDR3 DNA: TGTGCCAGCAGTTTATCGCAGGGTTACTATGGCTACACCTTC; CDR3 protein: CASSLSQGYYGYTF
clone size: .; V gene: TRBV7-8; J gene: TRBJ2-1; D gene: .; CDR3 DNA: TGTGCCAGCAGCTTCGACGGTTACAATGAGCAGTTCTTC; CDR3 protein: CASSFDGYNEQFF
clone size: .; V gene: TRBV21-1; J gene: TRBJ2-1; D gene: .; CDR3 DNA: TGTGCCAGCGCAATTAGATACGCCTACAATGAGCAGTTCTTC; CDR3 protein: CASAIRYAYNEQFF
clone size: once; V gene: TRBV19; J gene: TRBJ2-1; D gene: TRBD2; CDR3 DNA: TGTGCCAGTAGTATCAGTAGCGGGGGGGCCAATGAGCAGTTCTTC; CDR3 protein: CASSISSGGANEQFF
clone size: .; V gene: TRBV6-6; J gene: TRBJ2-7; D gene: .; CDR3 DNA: TGTGCCAGCAGTTCCGACGAACAGGGACCCTCCTACGAGCAGTACTTC; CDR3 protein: CASSSDEQGPSYEQYF
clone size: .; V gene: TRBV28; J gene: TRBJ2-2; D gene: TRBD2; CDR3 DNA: TGTGCCAGCAGCTCGACTAGCGGGAGGTTACACACCGGGGAGCTGTTTTTT; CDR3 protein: CASSSTSGRLHTGELFF
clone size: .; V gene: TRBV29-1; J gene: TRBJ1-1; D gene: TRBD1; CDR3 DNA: TGCAGCGCTGGGACAGGGGACACTGAAGCTTTCTTT; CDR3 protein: CSAGTGDTEAFF
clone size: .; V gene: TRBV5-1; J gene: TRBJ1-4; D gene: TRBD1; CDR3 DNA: TGCGCCAGCAGTAAGGCAGGGGGCGCGGTGAATGAAAAACTGTTTTTT; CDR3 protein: CASSKAGGAVNEKLFF
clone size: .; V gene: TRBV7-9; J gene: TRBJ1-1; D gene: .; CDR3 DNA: TGTGCCAGCAGCTTAGATATCTGGAGCACTGAAGCTTTCTTT; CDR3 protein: CASSLDIWSTEAFF
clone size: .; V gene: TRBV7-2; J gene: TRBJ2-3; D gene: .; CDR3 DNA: TGTGCCAGCAGCTTACGGTTTTCAGATACGCAGTATTTT; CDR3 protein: CASSLRFSDTQYF
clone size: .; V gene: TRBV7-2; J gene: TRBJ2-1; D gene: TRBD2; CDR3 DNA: TGTGCCAGCAGCTCCTTTAGCGGGGGGGCCTATGAGCAGTTCTTC; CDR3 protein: CASSSFSGGAYEQFF
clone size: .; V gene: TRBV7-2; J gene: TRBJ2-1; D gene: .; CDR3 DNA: TGTGCCAGCAGCTTAGCTAATGAGCAGTTCTTC; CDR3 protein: CASSLANEQFF
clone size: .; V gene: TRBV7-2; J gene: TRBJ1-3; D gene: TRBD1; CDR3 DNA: TGTGCCAGCAGCTTAAAGGTCCAGGGACAGAGCTCTGGAAACACCATATATTTT; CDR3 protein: CASSLKVQGQSSGNTIYF
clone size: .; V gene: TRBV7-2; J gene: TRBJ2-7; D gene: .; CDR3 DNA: TGTGCCAGCAGCCGCACTCCGGCCTACGAGCAGTACTTC; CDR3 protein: CASSRTPAYEQYF
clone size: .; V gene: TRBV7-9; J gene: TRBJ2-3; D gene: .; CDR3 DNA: TGTGCCAGCAGCTCAACAGATACGCAGTATTTT; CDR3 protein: CASSSTDTQYF
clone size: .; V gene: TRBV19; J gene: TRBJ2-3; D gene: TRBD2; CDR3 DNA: TGTGCCAGTAGTATAGGCCCGCTAGCGGGACACACAGATACGCAGTATTTT; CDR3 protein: CASSIGPLAGHTDTQYF
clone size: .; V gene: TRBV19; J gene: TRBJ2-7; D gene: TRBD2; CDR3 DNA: TGTGCCAGTAGACCGGCGGGGGGACCCTACGAGCAGTACTTC; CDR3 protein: CASRPAGGPYEQYF
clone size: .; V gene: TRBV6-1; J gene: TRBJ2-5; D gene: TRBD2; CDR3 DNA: TGTGCCAGCAGGTCGGACGGGGGGATAGAGACCCAGTACTTC; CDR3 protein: CASRSDGGIETQYF
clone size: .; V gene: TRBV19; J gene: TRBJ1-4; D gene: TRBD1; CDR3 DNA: TGTGCCAGTAGTATGGACAGGTGGAATGAAAAACTGTTTTTT; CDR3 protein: CASSMDRWNEKLFF
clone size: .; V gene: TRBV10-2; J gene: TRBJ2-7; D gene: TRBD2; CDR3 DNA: TGCGCCAGCAGAGAAGCTAGCGGGAGGGTCTACGAGCAGTACTTC; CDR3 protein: CASREASGRVYEQYF
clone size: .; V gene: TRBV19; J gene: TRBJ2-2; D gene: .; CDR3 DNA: TGTGCCAGTAGTATATACAGGGGAGGGGCCGGGGAGCTGTTTTTT; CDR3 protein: CASSIYRGGAGELFF
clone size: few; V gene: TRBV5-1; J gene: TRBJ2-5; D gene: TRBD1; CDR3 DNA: TGCGCCAGCAGCAGGACAGGGGTTAGTGAGACCCAGTACTTC; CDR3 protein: CASSRTGVSETQYF
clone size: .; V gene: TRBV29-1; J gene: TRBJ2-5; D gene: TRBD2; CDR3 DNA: TGCAGCGTTGGAGGGACTATCGGTGAGACCCAGTACTTC; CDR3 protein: CSVGGTIGETQYF
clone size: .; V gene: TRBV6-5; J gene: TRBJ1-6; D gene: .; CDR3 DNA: TGTGCCAGCAGTTACCTGGGCCGAGATGACTCACCCCTCCACTTT; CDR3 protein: CASSYLGRDDSPLHF